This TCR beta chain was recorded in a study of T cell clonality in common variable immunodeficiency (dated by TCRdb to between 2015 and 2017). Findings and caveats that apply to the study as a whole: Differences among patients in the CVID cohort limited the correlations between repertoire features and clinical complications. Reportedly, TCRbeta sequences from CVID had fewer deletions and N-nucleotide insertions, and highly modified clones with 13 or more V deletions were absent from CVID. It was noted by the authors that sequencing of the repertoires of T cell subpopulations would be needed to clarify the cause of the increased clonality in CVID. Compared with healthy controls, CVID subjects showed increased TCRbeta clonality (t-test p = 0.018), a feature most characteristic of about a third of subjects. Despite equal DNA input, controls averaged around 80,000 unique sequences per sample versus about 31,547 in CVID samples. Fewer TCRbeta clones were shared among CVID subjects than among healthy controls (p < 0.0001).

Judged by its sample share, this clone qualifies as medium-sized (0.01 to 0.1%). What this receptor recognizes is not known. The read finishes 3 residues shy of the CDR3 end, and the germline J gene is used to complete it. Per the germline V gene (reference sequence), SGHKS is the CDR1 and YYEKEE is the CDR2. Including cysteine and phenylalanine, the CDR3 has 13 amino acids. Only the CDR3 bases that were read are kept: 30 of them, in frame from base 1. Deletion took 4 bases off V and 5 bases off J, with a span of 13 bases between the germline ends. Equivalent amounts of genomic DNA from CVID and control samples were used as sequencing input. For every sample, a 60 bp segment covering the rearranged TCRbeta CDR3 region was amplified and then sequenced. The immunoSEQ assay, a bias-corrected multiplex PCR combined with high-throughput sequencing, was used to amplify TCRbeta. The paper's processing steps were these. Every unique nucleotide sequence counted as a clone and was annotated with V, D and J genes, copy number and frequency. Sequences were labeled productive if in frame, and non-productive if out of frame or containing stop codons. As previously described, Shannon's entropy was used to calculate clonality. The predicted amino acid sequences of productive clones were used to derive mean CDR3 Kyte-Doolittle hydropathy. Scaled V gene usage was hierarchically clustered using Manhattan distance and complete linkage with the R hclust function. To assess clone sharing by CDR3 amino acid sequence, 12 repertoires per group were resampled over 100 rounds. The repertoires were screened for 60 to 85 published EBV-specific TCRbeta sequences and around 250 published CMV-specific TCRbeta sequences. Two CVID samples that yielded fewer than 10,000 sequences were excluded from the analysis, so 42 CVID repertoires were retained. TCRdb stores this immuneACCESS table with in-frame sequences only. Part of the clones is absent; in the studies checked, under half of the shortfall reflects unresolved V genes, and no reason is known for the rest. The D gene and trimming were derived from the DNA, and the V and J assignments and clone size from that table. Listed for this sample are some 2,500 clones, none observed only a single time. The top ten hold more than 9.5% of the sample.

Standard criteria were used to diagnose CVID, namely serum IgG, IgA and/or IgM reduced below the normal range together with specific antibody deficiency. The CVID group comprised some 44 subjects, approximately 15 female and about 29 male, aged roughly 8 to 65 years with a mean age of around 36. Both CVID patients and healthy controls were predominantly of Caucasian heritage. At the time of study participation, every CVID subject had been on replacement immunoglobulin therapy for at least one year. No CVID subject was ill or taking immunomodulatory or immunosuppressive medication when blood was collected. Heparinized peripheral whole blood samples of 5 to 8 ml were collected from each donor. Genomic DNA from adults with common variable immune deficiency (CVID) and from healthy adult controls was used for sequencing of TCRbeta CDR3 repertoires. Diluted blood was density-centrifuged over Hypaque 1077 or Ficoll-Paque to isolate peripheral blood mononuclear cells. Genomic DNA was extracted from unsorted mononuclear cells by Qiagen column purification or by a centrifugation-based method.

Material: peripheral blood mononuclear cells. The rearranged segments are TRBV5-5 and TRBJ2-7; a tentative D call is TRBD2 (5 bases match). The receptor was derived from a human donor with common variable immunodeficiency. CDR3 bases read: TGTGCCAGCAGCCATGGACTTCACGACGAG. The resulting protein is CASSHGLHDE. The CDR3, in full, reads CASSHGLHDEQYF.